This TCR beta chain was retrieved from a study of spatial heterogeneity in lung cancer. About the study: Donation came from around 72 patients with untreated early-stage non-small cell lung cancer. As counted in raw reads, each unique TCR and UMI combination appeared more than ten times on average.

One entry per CDR3 protein results from TCRdb running MiXCR on the 5' RACE reads. The sample carries around 120,000 distinct CDR3 sequences, 12% recorded once. Germline V gene sequence: CDR1 LNHDA, CDR2 SQIVND (reference sequence). With V trimmed by 5 bases and J by 0 bases, 7 bases remained unmatched. The CDR3 runs 15 residues. Time point of the sample: blood at routine non-recurrence follow-up after resection. Sequencing of whole RNA from tumor, nontumor lung or frozen PBMC involved no sorting. Study-level points and caveats: Ubiquitous expanded tumor TCRs showed up in blood more at resection than follow-up.

This clonotype showed up just a few times. No antigen is known for it. V and J are TRBV19 and TRBJ2-7; 7 bases map to TRBD1. The TCR originated in a male donor with early-stage non-small cell lung cancer. This material consisted of PBMCs, taken at follow-up. As DNA, the CDR3 is TGTGCCAGTAGTGCCCGGGACAGTGCCTCCTACGAGCAGTACTTC. This encodes CASSARDSASYEQYF.